What follows is one TCR beta chain and its context. The antigen remains unidentified. These data belong to a study of CD8+ T cells in alopecia areata. In the study overall: Severity among treated patients was scored by the percentage of scalp area affected. Notes on the study in general: Patients shared TCRs less clearly than mice did, possibly for HLA-related reasons. In scalp, tofacitinib significantly decreased clonality and expanded CD8+ clones among the top 100.

V was cut by 2 bases and J by 4 bases, with 14 bases left in between. This CDR3 spans 15 amino acids. CDR1 LGHNA and CDR2 YSLEER come from the germline V gene. Treatment specified: oral pan-JAK inhibitor, 5-10 mg twice daily. RNA was isolated and reverse transcribed to cDNA, the sequencing template. Assay: immunoSEQ multiplex PCR; the TCRdb copy retains only in-frame clones and omits some. Of 200,000 to 250,000 clones in the sample, around 57% were seen once. This sequence joins TRBV4-3 and TRBJ1-1; D is possibly TRBD1 (6 bases). The specimen was CD4+ T cells sorted from blood, collected at week 4, from a patient treated with tofacitinib. This clonotype originated in a human donor with alopecia areata. The CDR3 region is CASSQNGGGSTEAFF. CDR3 coding DNA: TGCGCCAGCAGCCAAAACGGCGGGGGCAGCACTGAAGCTTTCTTT.